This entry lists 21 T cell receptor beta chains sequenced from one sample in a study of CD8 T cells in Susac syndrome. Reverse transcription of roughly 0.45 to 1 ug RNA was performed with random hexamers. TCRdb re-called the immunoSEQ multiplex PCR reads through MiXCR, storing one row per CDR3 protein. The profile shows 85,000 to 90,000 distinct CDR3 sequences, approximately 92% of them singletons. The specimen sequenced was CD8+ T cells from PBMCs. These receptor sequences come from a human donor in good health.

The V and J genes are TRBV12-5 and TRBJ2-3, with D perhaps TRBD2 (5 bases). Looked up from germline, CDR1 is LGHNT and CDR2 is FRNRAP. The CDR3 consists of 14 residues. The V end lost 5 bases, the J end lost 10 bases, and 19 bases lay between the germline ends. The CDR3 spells CASGPPSILGPQYF. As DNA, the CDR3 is TGTGCTAGTGGTCCACCCTCTATACTAGGTCCGCAGTATTTT.

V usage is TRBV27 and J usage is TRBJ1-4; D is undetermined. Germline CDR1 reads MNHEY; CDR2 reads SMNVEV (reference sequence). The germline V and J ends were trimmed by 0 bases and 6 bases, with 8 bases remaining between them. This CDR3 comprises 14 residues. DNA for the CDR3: TGTGCCAGCAGTTTATCGGGGTCAGATGAAAAACTGTTTTTT. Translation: CASSLSGSDEKLFF.

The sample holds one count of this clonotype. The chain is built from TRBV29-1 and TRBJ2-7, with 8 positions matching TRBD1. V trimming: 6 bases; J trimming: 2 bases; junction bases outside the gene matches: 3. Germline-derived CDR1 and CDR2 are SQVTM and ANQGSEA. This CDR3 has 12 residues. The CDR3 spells CSVVTGAYEQYF. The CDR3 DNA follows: TGCAGCGTAGTGACAGGGGCCTACGAGCAGTACTTC.

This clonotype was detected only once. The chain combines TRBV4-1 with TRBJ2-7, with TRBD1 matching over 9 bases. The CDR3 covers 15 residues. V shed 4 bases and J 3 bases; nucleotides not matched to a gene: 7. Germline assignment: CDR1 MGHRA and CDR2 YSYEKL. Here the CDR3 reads CASSLQGTGSYEQYF. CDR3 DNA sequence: TGCGCCAGCAGCCTCCAAGGGACAGGGAGCTACGAGCAGTACTTC.

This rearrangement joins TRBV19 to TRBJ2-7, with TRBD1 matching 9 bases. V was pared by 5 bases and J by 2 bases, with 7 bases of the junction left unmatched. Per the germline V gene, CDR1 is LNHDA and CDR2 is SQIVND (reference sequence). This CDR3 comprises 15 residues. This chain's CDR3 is CASSLTGTGTYEQYF. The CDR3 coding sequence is TGTGCCAGTAGTTTAACCGGGACAGGGACCTACGAGCAGTACTTC.

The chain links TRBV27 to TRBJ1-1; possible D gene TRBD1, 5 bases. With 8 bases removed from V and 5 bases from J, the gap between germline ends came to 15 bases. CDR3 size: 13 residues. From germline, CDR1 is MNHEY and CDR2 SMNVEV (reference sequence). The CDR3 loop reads CASRLGVRTEAFF. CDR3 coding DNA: TGTGCCAGCCGGTTGGGGGTGAGGACTGAAGCTTTCTTT.

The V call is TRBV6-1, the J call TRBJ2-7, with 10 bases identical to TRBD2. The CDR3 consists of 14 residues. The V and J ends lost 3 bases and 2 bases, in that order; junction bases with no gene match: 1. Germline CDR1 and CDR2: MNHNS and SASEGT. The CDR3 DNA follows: TGTGCCAGCAGTGAGAGCGGGGGGGCCTACGAGCAGTACTTC. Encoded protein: CASSESGGAYEQYF.

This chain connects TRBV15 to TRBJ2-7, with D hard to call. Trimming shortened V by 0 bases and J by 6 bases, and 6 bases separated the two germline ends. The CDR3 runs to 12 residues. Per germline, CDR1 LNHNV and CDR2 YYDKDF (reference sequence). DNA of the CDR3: TGTGCCACCAGCAGAGATCTACCCGAGCAGTACTTC. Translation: CATSRDLPEQYF.

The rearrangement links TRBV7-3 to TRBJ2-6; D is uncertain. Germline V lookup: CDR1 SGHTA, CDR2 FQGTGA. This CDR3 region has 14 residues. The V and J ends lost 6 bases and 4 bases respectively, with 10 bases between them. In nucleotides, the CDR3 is TGTGCCAGCAGTTTATTCAGGGGGGCCAACGTCCTGACTTTC. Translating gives CASSLFRGANVLTF.

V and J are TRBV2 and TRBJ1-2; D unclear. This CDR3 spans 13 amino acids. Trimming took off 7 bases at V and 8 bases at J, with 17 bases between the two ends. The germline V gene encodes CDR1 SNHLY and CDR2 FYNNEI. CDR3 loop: CASTMDGPKGYTF. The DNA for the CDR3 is TGTGCCAGCACGATGGACGGCCCTAAGGGCTACACCTTC.

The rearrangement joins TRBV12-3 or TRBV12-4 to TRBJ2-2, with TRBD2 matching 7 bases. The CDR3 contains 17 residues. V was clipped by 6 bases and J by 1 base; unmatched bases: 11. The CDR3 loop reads CASSPSAQRGNTGELFF. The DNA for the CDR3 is TGTGCCAGCAGCCCATCCGCCCAGCGGGGGAACACCGGGGAGCTGTTTTTT.

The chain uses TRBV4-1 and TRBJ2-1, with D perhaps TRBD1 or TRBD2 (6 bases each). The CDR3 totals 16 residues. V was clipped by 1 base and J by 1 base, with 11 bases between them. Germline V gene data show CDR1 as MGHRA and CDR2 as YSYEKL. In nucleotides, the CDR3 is TGCGCCAGCAGCCAAGTCGGGGGCCCTTCCTACAATGAGCAGTTCTTC. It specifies CASSQVGGPSYNEQFF.

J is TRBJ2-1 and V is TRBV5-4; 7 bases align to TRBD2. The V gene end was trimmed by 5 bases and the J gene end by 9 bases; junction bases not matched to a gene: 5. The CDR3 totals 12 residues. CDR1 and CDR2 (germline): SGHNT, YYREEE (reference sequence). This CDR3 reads CASSPTSVEQFF. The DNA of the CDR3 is TGTGCCAGCAGTCCCACTAGCGTTGAGCAGTTCTTC.

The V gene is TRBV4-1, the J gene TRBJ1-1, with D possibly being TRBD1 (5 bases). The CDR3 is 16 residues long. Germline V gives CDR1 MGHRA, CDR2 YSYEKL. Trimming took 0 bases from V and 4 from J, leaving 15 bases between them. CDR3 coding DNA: TGCGCCAGCAGCCAAGATATGGAAGGGGCTCGCACTGAAGCTTTCTTT. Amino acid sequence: CASSQDMEGARTEAFF.

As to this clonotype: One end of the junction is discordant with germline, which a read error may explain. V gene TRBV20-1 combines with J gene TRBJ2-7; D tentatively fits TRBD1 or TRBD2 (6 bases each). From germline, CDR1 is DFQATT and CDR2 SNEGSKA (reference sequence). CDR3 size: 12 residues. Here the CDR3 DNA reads TGCAGTGCAAGAGGGGGGCTCGACGAGCAGTACTTC. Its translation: CSARGGLDEQYF.

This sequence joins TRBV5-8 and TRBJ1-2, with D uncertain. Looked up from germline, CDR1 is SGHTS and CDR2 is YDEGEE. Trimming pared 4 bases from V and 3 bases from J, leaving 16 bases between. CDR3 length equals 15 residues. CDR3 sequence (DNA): TGTGCCAGCAGCCCACGAGACACGAGGGACTATGGCTACACCTTC. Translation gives CASSPRDTRDYGYTF.

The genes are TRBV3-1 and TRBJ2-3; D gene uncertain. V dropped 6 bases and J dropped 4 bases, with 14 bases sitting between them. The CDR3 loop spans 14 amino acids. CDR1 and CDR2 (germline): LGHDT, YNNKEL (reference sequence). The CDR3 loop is CASSPLGRPDTQYF. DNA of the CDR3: TGTGCCAGCAGTCCCTTAGGACGACCAGATACGCAGTATTTT.

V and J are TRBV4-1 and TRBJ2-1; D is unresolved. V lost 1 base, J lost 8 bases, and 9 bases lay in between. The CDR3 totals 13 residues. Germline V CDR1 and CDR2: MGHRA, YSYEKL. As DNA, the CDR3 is TGCGCCAGCAGCCAAGGGGAACGTTATGAGCAGTTCTTC. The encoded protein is CASSQGERYEQFF.

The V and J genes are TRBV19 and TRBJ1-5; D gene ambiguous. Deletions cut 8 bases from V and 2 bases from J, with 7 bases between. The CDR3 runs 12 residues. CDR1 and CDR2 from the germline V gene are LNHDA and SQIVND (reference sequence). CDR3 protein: CASDGGNQPQHF. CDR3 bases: TGTGCCAGTGATGGGGGCAATCAGCCCCAGCATTTT.

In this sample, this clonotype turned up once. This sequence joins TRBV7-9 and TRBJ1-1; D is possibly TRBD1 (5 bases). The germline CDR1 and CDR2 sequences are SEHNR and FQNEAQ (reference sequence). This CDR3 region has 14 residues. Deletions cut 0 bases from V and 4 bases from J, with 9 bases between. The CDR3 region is CASSLAGTSTEAFF. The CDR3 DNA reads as TGTGCCAGCAGCTTAGCAGGGACCAGCACTGAAGCTTTCTTT.

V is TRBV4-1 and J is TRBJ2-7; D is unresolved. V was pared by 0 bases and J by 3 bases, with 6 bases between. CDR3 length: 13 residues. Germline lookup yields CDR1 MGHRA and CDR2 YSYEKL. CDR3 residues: CASSQDRGYEQYF. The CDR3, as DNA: TGCGCCAGCAGCCAAGATCGTGGCTACGAGCAGTACTTC.